This T cell receptor beta chain was sequenced in a study of shared clonotypes between healthy human individuals. Concerning this clone itself: Its antigen is still unknown.

Study-wide results and limits: Between a handful of donors, naive CD4 clonotypes were shared at a level of approximately 5%. Represented genetic and exposure-history diversity was restricted by having few donors.

TCRdb's copy holds only in-frame clones and misses some; the assay was immunoSEQ multiplex PCR. This table holds 2 million to 2.5 million clones, 90% to 95% found once. V shed 0 bases and J 4 bases; nucleotides not matched to a gene: 2. The CDR3 runs 14 residues. The V gene's germline CDR1 is SGHTA and CDR2 FQGTGA. The sequence derives from a young man in good health. Some clones in this sample may be carry-over from other donors' samples. The sequenced sample was naive CD4+ T cells from PBMCs. The sample's subset: CD45RA+ positively selected. The chain joins TRBV7-3 to TRBJ1-2; 7 nucleotides agree with TRBD1. CDR3 region: CASSLTGGAYGYTF. CDR3 coding DNA: TGTGCCAGCAGCTTAACAGGGGGCGCCTATGGCTACACCTTC.